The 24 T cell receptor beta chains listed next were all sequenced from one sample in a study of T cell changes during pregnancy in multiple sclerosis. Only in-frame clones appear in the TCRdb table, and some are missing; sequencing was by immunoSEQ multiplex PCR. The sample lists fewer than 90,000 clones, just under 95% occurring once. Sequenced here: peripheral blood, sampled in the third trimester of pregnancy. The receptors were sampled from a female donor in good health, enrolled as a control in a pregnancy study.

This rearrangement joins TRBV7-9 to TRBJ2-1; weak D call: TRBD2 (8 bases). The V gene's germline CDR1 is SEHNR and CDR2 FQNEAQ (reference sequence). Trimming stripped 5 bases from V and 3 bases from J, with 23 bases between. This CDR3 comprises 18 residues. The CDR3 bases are TGTGCCAGCAGCAAACGGGACAGTAGGACTAGCAACTACAATGAGCAGTTCTTC. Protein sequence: CASSKRDSRTSNYNEQFF.

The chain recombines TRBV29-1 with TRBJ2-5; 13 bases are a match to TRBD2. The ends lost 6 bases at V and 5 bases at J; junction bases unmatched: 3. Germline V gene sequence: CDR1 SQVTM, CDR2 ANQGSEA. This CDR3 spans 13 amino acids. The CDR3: CSVVTSGRETQYF. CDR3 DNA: TGCAGCGTCGTGACTAGCGGGAGGGAGACCCAGTACTTC.

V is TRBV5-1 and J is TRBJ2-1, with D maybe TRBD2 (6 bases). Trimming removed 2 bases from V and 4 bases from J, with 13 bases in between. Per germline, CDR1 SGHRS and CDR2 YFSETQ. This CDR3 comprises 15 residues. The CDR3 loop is CASSFRGLDYNEQFF. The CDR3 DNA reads TGCGCCAGCAGCTTCCGGGGACTGGATTACAATGAGCAGTTCTTC.

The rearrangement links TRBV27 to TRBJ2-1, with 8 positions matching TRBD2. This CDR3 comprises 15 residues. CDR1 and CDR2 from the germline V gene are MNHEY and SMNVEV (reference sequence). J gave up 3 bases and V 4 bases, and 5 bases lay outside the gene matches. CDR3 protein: CASSYQTSVYNEQFF. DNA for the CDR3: TGTGCCAGCAGTTATCAGACTAGCGTCTACAATGAGCAGTTCTTC.

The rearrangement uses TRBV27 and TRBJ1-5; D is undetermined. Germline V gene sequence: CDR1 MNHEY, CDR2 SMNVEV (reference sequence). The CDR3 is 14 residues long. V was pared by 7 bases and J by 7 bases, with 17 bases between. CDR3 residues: CASTTTSPRQPQHF. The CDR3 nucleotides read TGTGCCAGCACAACTACCTCCCCGAGACAGCCCCAGCATTTT.

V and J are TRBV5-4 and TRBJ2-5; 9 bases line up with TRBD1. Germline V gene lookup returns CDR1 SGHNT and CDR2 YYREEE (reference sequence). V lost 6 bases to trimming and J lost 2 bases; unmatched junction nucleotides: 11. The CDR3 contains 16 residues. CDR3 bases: TGTGCCAGCACCAAAACGGGACAGGGAATTCAAGAGACCCAGTACTTC. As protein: CASTKTGQGIQETQYF.

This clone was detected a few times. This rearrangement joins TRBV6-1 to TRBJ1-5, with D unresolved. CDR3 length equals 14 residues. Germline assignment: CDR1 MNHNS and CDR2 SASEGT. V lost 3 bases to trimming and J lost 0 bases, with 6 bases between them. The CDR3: CASSEQDSNQPQHF. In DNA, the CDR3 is TGTGCCAGCAGTGAGCAGGATAGCAATCAGCCCCAGCATTTT.

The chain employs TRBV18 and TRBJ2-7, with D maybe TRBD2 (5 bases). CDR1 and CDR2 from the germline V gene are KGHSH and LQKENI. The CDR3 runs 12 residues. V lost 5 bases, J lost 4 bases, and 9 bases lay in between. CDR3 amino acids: CASSGSGYEQYF. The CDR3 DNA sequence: TGTGCCAGCTCAGGCTCGGGATACGAGCAGTACTTC.

The CDR3 DNA reads TGTGCCAGCTCCGGCGGGGATCTCTACAATGAGCAGTTCTTC. This encodes CASSGGDLYNEQFF. The chain joins TRBV6-1 to TRBJ2-1; TRBD2 is a possible D gene (6 bases). This CDR3 comprises 14 residues. Deletions cut 8 bases from V and 3 bases from J, with 14 bases between. CDR1 and CDR2 (germline): MNHNS, SASEGT.

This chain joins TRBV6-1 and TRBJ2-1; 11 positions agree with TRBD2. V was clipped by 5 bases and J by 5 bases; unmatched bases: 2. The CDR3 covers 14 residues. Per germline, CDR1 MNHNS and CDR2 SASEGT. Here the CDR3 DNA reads TGTGCCAGCAGTCTTAGCGGGAGGGACAATGAGCAGTTCTTC. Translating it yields CASSLSGRDNEQFF.

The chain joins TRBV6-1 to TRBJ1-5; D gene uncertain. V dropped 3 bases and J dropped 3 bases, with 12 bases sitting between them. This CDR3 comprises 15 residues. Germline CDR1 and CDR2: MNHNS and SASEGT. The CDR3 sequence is CASSDNRGHNQPQHF. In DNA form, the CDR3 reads TGTGCCAGCAGTGATAACCGGGGTCACAATCAGCCCCAGCATTTT.

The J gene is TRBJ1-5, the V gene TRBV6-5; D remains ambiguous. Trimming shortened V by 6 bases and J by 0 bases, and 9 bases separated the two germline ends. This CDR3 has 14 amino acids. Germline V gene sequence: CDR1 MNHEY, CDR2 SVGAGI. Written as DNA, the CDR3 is TGTGCCAGCAGCCCGACTTATAGCAATCAGCCCCAGCATTTT. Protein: CASSPTYSNQPQHF.

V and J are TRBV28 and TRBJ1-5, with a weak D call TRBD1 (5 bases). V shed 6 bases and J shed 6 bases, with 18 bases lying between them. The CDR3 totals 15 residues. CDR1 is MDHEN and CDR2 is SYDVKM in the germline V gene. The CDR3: CASSPRPGVGQPQHF. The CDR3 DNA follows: TGTGCCAGCAGCCCCCGGCCGGGGGTGGGTCAGCCCCAGCATTTT.

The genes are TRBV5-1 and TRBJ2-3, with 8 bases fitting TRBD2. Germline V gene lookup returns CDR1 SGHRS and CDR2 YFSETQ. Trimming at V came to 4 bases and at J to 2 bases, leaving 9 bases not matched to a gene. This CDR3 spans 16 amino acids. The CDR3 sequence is CASSQSLAGLTDTQYF. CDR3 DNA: TGCGCCAGCAGCCAGAGCCTAGCGGGCCTCACAGATACGCAGTATTTT.

Here the CDR3 reads CASSPFSFRQGQGETQYF. The CDR3 region has the DNA TGTGCCAGCTCACCATTTAGTTTTCGGCAGGGGCAAGGAGAGACCCAGTACTTC. The chain is built from TRBV18 and TRBJ2-5; tentatively, D is TRBD1 (6 bases). V lost 2 bases and J 4 bases, leaving 23 bases between the germline ends. The germline V gene has CDR1 KGHSH and CDR2 LQKENI. The CDR3 runs to 18 residues.

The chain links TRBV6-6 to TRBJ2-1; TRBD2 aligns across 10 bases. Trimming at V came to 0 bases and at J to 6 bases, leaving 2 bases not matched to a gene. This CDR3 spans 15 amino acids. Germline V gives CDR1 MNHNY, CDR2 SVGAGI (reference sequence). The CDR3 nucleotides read TGTGCCAGCAGTTACTCAGCGGGAGGGCCCAATGAGCAGTTCTTC. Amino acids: CASSYSAGGPNEQFF.

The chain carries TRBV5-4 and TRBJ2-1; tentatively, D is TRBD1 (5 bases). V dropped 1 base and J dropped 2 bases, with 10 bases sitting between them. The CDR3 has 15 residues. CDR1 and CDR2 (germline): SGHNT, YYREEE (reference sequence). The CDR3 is CASSLNRSPYNEQFF. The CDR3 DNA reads TGTGCCAGCAGCTTGAACAGGTCCCCCTACAATGAGCAGTTCTTC.

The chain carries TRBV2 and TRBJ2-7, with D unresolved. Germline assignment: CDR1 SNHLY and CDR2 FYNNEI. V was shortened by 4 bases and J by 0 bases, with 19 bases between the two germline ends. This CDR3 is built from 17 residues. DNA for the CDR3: TGTGCCAGCAGTGTCCCCCCAATTGGAGCGAGCTCCTACGAGCAGTACTTC. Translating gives CASSVPPIGASSYEQYF.

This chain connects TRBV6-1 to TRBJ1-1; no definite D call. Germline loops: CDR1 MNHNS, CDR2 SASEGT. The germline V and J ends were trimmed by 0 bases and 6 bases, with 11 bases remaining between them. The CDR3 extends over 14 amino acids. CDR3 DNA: TGTGCCAGCAGTGAAGCGCTAGAACCTTCTGAAGCTTTCTTT. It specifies CASSEALEPSEAFF.

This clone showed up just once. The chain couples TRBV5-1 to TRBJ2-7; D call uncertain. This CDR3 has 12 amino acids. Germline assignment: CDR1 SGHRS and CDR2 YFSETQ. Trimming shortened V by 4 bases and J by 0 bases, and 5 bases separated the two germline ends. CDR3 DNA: TGCGCCAGCAGCCGCGTCTCCTACGAGCAGTACTTC. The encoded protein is CASSRVSYEQYF.

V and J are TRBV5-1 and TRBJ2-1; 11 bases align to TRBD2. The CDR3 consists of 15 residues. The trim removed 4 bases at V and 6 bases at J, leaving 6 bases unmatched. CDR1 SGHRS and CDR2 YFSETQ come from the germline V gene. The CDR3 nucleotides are TGCGCCAGCAGCAGGGGGACTAGCGGCCCCAATGAGCAGTTCTTC. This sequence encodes CASSRGTSGPNEQFF.

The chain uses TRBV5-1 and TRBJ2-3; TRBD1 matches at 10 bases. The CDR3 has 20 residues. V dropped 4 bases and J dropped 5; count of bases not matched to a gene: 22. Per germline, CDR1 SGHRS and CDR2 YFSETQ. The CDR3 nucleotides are TGCGCCAGCAGCCCCGAGGACAGGGGGAACGCAGAGCGGGAACGAGATACGCAGTATTTT. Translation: CASSPEDRGNAERERDTQYF.

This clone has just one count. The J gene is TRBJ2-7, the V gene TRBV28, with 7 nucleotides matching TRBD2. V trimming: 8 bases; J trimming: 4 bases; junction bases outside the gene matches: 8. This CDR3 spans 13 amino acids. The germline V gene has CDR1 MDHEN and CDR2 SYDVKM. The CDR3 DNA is TGTGCCAGCTCCCTTGGGACTAATTACGAGCAGTACTTC. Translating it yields CASSLGTNYEQYF.

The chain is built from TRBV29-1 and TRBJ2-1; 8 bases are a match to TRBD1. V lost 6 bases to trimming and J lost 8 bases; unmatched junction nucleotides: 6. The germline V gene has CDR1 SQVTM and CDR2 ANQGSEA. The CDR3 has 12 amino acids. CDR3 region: CSVGPGGHEQFF. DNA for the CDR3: TGCAGCGTGGGGCCAGGGGGCCATGAGCAGTTCTTC.